The entry that follows covers one T cell receptor beta chain sequence. As yet, its antigen is unknown. Germline V gives CDR1 SGHTA, CDR2 FQGNSA. The CDR3 consists of 15 residues. V was cut by 8 bases and J by 0 bases, with 13 bases left in between. Each CDR3 protein gets one entry after TCRdb re-called the reads with MiXCR. The sample records tens of thousands of distinct CDR3 sequences, about 4% being singletons. The data are from a study of T cell repertoires in cytomegalovirus infection. Looking at the study overall: In public TCR beta signatures, there were indications of both CMV infection and matching HLA type. Study results and limitations: Individuals carrying CMV plus the relevant HLA were identified by cumulative frequency of public TCR beta families.

The V call is TRBV7-2, the J call TRBJ2-2; no definite D call. Specimen: PBMCs. The clonotype comes from a human donor in good health (CMV status not recorded). Some clones in this sample may be carry-over from other donors' samples. The CDR3 here is CASLGPVTNTGELFF. The CDR3, as DNA: TGTGCCAGCTTAGGTCCGGTTACGAACACCGGGGAGCTGTTTTTT.